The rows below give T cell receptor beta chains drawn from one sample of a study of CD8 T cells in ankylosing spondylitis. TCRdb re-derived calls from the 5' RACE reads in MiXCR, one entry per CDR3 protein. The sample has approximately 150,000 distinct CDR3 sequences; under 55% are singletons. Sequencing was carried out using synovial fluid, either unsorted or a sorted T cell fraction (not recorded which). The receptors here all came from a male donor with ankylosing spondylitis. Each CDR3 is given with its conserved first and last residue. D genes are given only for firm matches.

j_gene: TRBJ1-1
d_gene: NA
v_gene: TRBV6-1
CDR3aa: CASSDPQGYTEAFF

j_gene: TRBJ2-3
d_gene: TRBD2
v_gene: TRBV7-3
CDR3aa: CASSLTGPGLAVSTDTQYF

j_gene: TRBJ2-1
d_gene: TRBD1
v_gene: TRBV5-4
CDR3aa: CASSLRSKVTGTANYNEQFF

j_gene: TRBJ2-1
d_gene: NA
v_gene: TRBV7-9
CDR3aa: CASSLEGPDQFF

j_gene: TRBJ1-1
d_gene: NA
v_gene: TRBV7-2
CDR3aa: CASSLHLGWLNTEAFF

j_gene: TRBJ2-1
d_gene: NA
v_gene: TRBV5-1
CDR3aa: CASSLRVPWTLSSYNEQFF

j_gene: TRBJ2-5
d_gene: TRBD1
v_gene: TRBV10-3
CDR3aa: CAISEQYRDREETQYF

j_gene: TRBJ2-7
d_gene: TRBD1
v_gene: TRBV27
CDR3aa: CASSGGTGVYYEQYF

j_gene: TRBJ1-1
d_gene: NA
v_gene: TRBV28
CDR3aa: CASSFGWVEDTEAFF

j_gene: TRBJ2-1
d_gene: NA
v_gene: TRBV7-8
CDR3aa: CASSFLGRYNEQFF